This TCR beta chain is drawn from a study of CD4+ T cells in melanoma. The protocol was immunoSEQ multiplex PCR, while the TCRdb copy is restricted to in-frame clones and leaves out a portion. This sample has 15,000 to 20,000 clones, with over 70% found just once. From germline, CDR1 is SNHLY and CDR2 FYNNEI. The CDR3 covers 13 residues. Trimming took 3 bases from V and 4 from J, leaving 7 bases between them. In this sample, this clone turned up once. This receptor was taken from a human donor with melanoma. The sequencing sample was made of cells from a culture (not recorded whether cultured in vitro). The chain combines TRBV2 with TRBJ1-3; D is unresolved. CDR3 protein: CASSEGMGNTIYF. The CDR3 region has the DNA TGTGCCAGCAGTGAGGGCATGGGAAACACCATATATTTT.